The next 14 T cell receptor beta chains were all read from a single sample in a study of PD-1 blockade in mismatch repair-deficient tumors. Sequencing used immunoSEQ multiplex PCR; TCRdb keeps in-frame clones, though not all of them. The table shows around 40,000 clones, with about 85% occurring only once. Sequenced here: peripheral blood, sampled 4 weeks after starting pembrolizumab. The receptors come from an adult with mismatch repair-deficient cancer.

The gene calls are TRBV18 and TRBJ2-1; 7 positions agree with TRBD2. Per germline, CDR1 KGHSH and CDR2 LQKENI. This CDR3 comprises 18 residues. Trimming removed 0 bases from V and 7 bases from J; junction bases left unmatched: 15. The CDR3 reads CASSPPIGWAGVGNEQFF. DNA of the CDR3: TGTGCCAGCTCACCACCGATCGGCTGGGCGGGAGTAGGGAATGAGCAGTTCTTC.

The chain couples TRBV29-1 to TRBJ2-5; TRBD2 matches at 11 bases. The germline gives CDR1 SQVTM, CDR2 ANQGSEA. V lost 3 bases, J lost 5 bases, and 5 bases stayed unmatched. CDR3 length: 14 amino acids. CDR3 amino acids: CSVETSGTMETQYF. CDR3 sequence (DNA): TGCAGCGTTGAGACTAGCGGGACAATGGAGACCCAGTACTTC.

The rearrangement uses TRBV28 and TRBJ2-2, with TRBD1 matching 7 bases. The CDR3 runs to 15 residues. CDR1 and CDR2 (germline): MDHEN, SYDVKM. V trimming: 6 bases; J trimming: 5 bases; junction bases outside the gene matches: 9. For the CDR3, the DNA is TGTGCCAGCAGATCCGACGGGACAGTTACCGGGGAGCTGTTTTTT. This translates into CASRSDGTVTGELFF.

CDR3 protein: CASSRTRQGVMGELFF. Written as DNA, the CDR3 is TGTGCCAGCAGCCGAACCCGACAGGGGGTTATGGGGGAGCTGTTTTTT. The genes are TRBV11-2 and TRBJ2-2; 9 positions match TRBD1. V dropped 5 bases and J dropped 8; count of bases not matched to a gene: 12. The CDR3 consists of 16 residues. Germline assignment: CDR1 SGHAT and CDR2 FQNNGV.

The chain links TRBV29-1 to TRBJ2-7; TRBD2 might be the D (6 bases). The length of the CDR3 is 14 residues. Germline loops: CDR1 SQVTM, CDR2 ANQGSEA. Trimming left V 0 bases short and J 2 bases short, with 11 bases between. CDR3 nucleotides: TGCAGCGTTGAAGATTACGGCGGGACCTACGAGCAGTACTTC. Its translation: CSVEDYGGTYEQYF.

The chain carries TRBV7-6 and TRBJ2-7, with D tentatively TRBD2 (6 bases). The CDR3 runs to 13 residues. From germline, CDR1 is SGHVS and CDR2 FNYEAQ. V shed 4 bases and J shed 5 bases, with 12 bases lying between them. As DNA, the CDR3 is TGTGCCAGCAGCTGGGAGGTGAACCACGAGCAGTACTTC. Its translation is CASSWEVNHEQYF.

This clone has just one count. The chain recombines TRBV4-1 with TRBJ2-3; 8 bases agree with TRBD2. V lost 1 base to trimming and J lost 2 bases; unmatched junction nucleotides: 8. CDR1 MGHRA and CDR2 YSYEKL come from the germline V gene. The CDR3 runs to 17 residues. In DNA form, the CDR3 reads TGCGCCAGCAGCCAAGGCCCGACTAGCGCTCTCACAGATACGCAGTATTTT. Translating it yields CASSQGPTSALTDTQYF.

The gene calls are TRBV5-1 and TRBJ1-1, with TRBD1 as a possible D gene (6 bases). Germline V gene lookup returns CDR1 SGHRS and CDR2 YFSETQ. The CDR3 contains 15 residues. Deletions cut 1 base from V and 1 base from J, with 11 bases between. The CDR3 loop is CASSLNWDKNTEAFF. CDR3 bases: TGCGCCAGCAGCTTGAATTGGGACAAGAACACTGAAGCTTTCTTT. The full variable domain, rest sourced from reference TRBV5-1 and TRBJ1-1, is KAGVTQTPRYLIKTRGQQVTLSCSPISGHRSVSWYQQTPGQGLQFLFEYFSETQRNKGNFPGRFSGRQFSNSRSEMNVSTLELGDSALYLCASSLNWDKNTEAFFGQGTRLTVV.

V is TRBV19 and J is TRBJ1-3, with D uncertain. Trimming cost V 3 bases and J 8 bases, with 11 bases left between them. There are 13 residues in the CDR3. The germline V gene has CDR1 LNHDA and CDR2 SQIVND (reference sequence). The chain's CDR3 is CASSIGGSDTIYF. The CDR3, as DNA: TGTGCCAGTAGTATTGGAGGGTCCGACACCATATATTTT.

The V and J genes are TRBV13 and TRBJ1-5; no firm D call. The CDR3 runs to 15 residues. V lost 5 bases and J lost 0, with 11 bases in between. Germline values: CDR1 PRHDT, CDR2 FYEKMQ (reference sequence). In DNA, the CDR3 is TGTGCCAGCAGCCCCGGACGGACTAGCAATCAGCCCCAGCATTTT. Translated, it gives CASSPGRTSNQPQHF.

This clone has a handful of counts. The chain has TRBV5-4 and TRBJ1-2; 7 nucleotides line up with TRBD1. The CDR3 runs 14 residues. Germline V CDR1 and CDR2: SGHNT, YYREEE (reference sequence). With V trimmed by 4 bases and J by 2 bases, 5 bases remained unmatched. The CDR3 protein is CASSPQGGNYGYTF. CDR3 DNA sequence: TGTGCCAGCAGCCCTCAGGGGGGCAACTATGGCTACACCTTC.

The chain employs TRBV19 and TRBJ2-6; D gene unclear. Between the trimmed V and J ends, which lost 6 bases and 0 bases, there was a span of 18 bases. Germline V gene sequence: CDR1 LNHDA, CDR2 SQIVND (reference sequence). This CDR3 has 18 residues. CDR3 sequence (DNA): TGTGCCAGTAGGTACTATGGCAGCAAGAGCTCTGGGGCCAACGTCCTGACTTTC. Its protein is CASRYYGSKSSGANVLTF.

J is TRBJ1-1 and V is TRBV28; no clear D gene. The CDR3 length is 16 residues. Germline CDR1 is MDHEN and CDR2 is SYDVKM. V gave up 1 base and J gave up 2 bases, with 14 bases separating them. The CDR3 DNA is TGTGCCAGCAGTTTATTTCCTTTATCGGGAAACACTGAAGCTTTCTTT. Protein product: CASSLFPLSGNTEAFF.

This clone has just one count. This chain links TRBV27 with TRBJ2-5; D unresolved. Between the trimmed V and J ends, which lost 5 bases and 4 bases, there was a span of 14 bases. The CDR3 covers 14 residues. CDR1 MNHEY and CDR2 SMNVEV come from the germline V gene (reference sequence). The CDR3 DNA reads as TGTGCCAGCAGTCCAGTCTCGAGAATAGAGACCCAGTACTTC. It is translated as CASSPVSRIETQYF.